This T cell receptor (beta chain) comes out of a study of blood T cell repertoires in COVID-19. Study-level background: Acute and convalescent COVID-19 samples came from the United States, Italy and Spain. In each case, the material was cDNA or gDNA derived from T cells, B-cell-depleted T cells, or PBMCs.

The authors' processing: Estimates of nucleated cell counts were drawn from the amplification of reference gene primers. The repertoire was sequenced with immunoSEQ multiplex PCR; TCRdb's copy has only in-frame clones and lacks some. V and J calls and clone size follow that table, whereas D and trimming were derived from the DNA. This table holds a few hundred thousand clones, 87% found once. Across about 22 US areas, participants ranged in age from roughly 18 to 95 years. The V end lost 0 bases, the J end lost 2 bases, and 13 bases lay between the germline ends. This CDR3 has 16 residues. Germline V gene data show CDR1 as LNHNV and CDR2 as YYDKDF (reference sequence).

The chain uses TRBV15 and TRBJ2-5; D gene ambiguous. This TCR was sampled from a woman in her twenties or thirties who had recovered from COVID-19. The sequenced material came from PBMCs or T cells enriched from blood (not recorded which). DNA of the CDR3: TGTGCCACCAGCAGAGATAGGCGGTCAGTACAAGAGACCCAGTACTTC. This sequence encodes CATSRDRRSVQETQYF. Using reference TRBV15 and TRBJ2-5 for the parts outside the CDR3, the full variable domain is DAMVIQNPRYQVTQFGKPVTLSCSQTLNHNVMYWYQQKSSQAPKLLFHYYDKDFNNEADTPDNFQSRRPNTSFCFLDIRSPGLGDTAMYLCATSRDRRSVQETQYFGPGTRLLVL.